The T cell receptor beta chain under discussion was sequenced for a study of cytomegalovirus exposure and HLA in healthy donors. Turning to the study itself: Both the approximately 130 validation repertoires and the approximately 640 first-cohort repertoires used the same platform, as reported by a later analysis. Notes on the study in general: Most sequenced TCRs were rare (though some public TCRs occurred in many donors). Altogether, some 170 TCR beta chains were recorded as cytomegalovirus-associated. A later analysis found first-cohort TCR clusters tended to co-occur in the 90 to 150 validation repertoires.

Produced via immunoSEQ multiplex PCR; TCRdb's table is partial and in-frame only. The data contain approximately 180,000 clones, 86% of them singletons. As regards this clone: Its antigen is as yet unknown.

The receptor's source is a woman under 30 in good health and CMV-seronegative. The source material was PBMCs.

For the CDR3, the DNA is TGTGCCAGCAGCTTACACCTTTCAGGGGCCACTGAAGCTTTCTTT. It specifies CASSLHLSGATEAFF. This chain connects TRBV7-9 to TRBJ1-1; D is possibly TRBD1 (6 bases). Germline V gives CDR1 SEHNR, CDR2 FQNEAQ (reference sequence). The ends were cut back, 2 bases at V and 4 bases at J, with 14 bases in the middle. The CDR3 sequence is 15 residues long.